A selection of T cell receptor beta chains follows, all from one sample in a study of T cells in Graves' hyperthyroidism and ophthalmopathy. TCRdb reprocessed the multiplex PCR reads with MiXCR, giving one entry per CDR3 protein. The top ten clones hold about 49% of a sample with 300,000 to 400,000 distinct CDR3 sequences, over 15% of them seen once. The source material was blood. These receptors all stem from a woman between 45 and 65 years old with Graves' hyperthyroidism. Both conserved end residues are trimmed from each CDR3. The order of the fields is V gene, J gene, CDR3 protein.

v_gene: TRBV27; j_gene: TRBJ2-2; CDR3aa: ASSFKPGQGIGELF
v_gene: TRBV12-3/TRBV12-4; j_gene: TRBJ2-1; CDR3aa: ASSLETSGYNEQF
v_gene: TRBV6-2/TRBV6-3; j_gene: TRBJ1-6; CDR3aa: ASTWDGQINSPLH
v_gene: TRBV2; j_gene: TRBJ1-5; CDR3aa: ASSSQGNSNQPQH
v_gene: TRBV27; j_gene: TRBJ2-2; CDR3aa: ASSLAMNTGELF
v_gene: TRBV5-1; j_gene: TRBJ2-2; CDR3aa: ASSLNGGELF
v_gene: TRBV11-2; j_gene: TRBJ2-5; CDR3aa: ASSFLAEQETQY
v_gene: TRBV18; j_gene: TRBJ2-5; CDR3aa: ASSGGPETQY
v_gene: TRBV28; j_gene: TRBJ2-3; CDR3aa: ASSSQGTDTDTQY
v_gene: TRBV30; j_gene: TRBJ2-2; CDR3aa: AWSVTGELF
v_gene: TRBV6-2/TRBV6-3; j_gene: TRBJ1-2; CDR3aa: ASSSPPRLTGGGHGYT
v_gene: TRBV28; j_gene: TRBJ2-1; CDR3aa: ASSPSMVAEYNEQF
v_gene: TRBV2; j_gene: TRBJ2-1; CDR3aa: ASSGTRDNEQF
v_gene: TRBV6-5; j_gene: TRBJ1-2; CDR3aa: ASSYSNEAVDGYT
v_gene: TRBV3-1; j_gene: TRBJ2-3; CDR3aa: ASSQDRKGRTDTQY
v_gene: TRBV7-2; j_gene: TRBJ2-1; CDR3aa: ASSRDLYNEQF
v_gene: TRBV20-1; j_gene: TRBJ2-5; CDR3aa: SAREGSYSRETQY
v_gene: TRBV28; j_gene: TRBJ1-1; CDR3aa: ASSSARGRWNTEAF
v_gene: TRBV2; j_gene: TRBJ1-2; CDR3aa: ASSSDRGHGYT
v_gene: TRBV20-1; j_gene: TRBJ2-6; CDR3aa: SALQTGGVRGGANVLT
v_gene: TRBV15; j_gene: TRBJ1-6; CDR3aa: ATSRDPPIVGSPLH
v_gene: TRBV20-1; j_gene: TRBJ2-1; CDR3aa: SAREVAGLYNEQL
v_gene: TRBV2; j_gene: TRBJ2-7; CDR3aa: ARGTGDEQY
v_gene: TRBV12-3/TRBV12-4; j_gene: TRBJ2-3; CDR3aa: ASSPGASGGQVDTQY
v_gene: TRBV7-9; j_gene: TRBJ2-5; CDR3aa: ASSVPGSQETQY
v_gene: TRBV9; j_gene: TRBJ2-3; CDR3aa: ASSALSGGGGAVDTQY